The sequence of this T cell receptor (beta chain) was determined in a study of CD8+ T cells in alopecia areata. A sort of pooled cutaneous lymph node cells used CD4, CD8alpha, NKG2D, NKG2ACE and other stains. In the case of this clone: The gene names given are mouse names. Read sequence stops 4 residues before the CDR3 end, and the germline J gene provides the missing end. At the DNA level, this CDR3 is encoded by other sequences in the same sample as well.

Sequencing used cDNA as its template, made by extracting RNA and reverse transcribing it. TCRdb keeps only in-frame clones here, not all; method: immunoSEQ multiplex PCR. The table records about 270,000 clones without singletons, the ten largest covering about 1.2%. The V end was cut by 2 bases, the J end by 1 base, with 8 bases between. CDR1 is FNHDT, CDR2 SITEND, per germline (reference sequence). The CDR3 extends over 14 amino acids. The chain has TRBV19 and TRBJ2-3; a weak D match, TRBD1 (5 bases). The sample comprised CD4+ T cells sorted from a lymph node. This clonotype was sampled from a C3H/HeJ mouse with alopecia areata. The MHC haplotype of this mouse line is H2-k. The CDR3 is CASSMRGGAETLYF. The covered CDR3 bases are TGTGCCAGCAGTATGAGGGGTGGTGCAGAA.